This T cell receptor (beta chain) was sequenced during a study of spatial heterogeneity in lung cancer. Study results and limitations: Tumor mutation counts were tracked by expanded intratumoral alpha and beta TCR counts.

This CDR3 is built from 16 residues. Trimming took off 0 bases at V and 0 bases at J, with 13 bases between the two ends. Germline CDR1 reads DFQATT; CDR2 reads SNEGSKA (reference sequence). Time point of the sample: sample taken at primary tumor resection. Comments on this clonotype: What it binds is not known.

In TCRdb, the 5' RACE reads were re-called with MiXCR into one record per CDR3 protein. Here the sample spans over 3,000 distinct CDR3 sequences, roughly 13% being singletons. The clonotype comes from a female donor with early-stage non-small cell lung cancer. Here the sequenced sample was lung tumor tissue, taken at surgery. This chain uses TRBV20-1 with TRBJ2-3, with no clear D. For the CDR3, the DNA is TGCAGTGCTAGAGAGGGTAGGGCAGTTAGCACAGATACGCAGTATTTT. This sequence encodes CSAREGRAVSTDTQYF.